These T cell receptor beta chains were read from a single sample in a study of CXCR3-negative and CXCR3-positive naive CD8 T cells. TCRdb re-called the 5' RACE reads, yielding one record per CDR3 amino acid sequence without DNA. This sample's table has over 100,000 distinct CDR3 sequences. Sequencing input: naive CXCR3+ CD8+ T cells from blood. All receptors come from a human donor in good health. Some clones in this sample may be carry-over from other donors' samples. Each CDR3 is given with its conserved first and last residue. The order of the fields is J gene, V gene, CDR3 protein.

j_call: TRBJ2-1
v_call: TRBV19
cdr3_aa: CASSHQGFNEQFF

j_call: TRBJ2-1
v_call: TRBV7-7
cdr3_aa: CASSPGISLVDPQFF

j_call: TRBJ2-1
v_call: TRBV11-2
cdr3_aa: CASSLGVRTSPYNEQFF

j_call: TRBJ2-2
v_call: TRBV15
cdr3_aa: CATSRDLQGMNGELFF

j_call: TRBJ2-7
v_call: TRBV3-1
cdr3_aa: CASSHLRLFPLAAYEQYF

j_call: TRBJ2-7
v_call: TRBV15
cdr3_aa: CATSIRQGASYEQYF

j_call: TRBJ1-5
v_call: TRBV29-1
cdr3_aa: CGVSEVGDANQPQHF

j_call: TRBJ1-6
v_call: TRBV4-1
cdr3_aa: CASSQGQGYSPLHF

j_call: TRBJ2-7
v_call: TRBV4-1
cdr3_aa: CASSQDPSLLAYEQYF

j_call: TRBJ2-7
v_call: TRBV3-1
cdr3_aa: CASSQEQDRVTYEQYF

j_call: TRBJ2-1
v_call: TRBV19
cdr3_aa: CASSIFGGSPYNEQFF

j_call: TRBJ1-2
v_call: TRBV12-3/TRBV12-4
cdr3_aa: CASSLRSGAGYGYTF

j_call: TRBJ1-1
v_call: TRBV7-3
cdr3_aa: CASSPETGGTEAFF

j_call: TRBJ2-1
v_call: TRBV12-3/TRBV12-4
cdr3_aa: CASSKSYNEQFF

j_call: TRBJ2-3
v_call: TRBV7-6
cdr3_aa: CASTGQGTDTQYF

j_call: TRBJ2-1
v_call: TRBV23-1
cdr3_aa: CASSQSNRSVGEQFF

j_call: TRBJ1-5
v_call: TRBV4-1
cdr3_aa: CASSQGGGRPQHF

j_call: TRBJ2-2
v_call: TRBV4-1
cdr3_aa: CASSQPGTTGELFF

j_call: TRBJ2-1
v_call: TRBV7-9
cdr3_aa: CASRHEGSDSNNEQFF

j_call: TRBJ1-2
v_call: TRBV20-1
cdr3_aa: CSAKQTREGYTF

j_call: TRBJ2-7
v_call: TRBV7-2
cdr3_aa: CASSLDTSYEQYF

j_call: TRBJ2-7
v_call: TRBV29-1
cdr3_aa: CSVAAGTAGYEQYF

j_call: TRBJ1-2
v_call: TRBV14
cdr3_aa: CASSQAETYGYTF

j_call: TRBJ2-5
v_call: TRBV7-3
cdr3_aa: CASSPGLVPQQETQYF

j_call: TRBJ2-1
v_call: TRBV6-2/TRBV6-3
cdr3_aa: CASSYSASGPYNEQFF

j_call: TRBJ2-7
v_call: TRBV5-1
cdr3_aa: CASSSSGVSSYEQYF

j_call: TRBJ2-3
v_call: TRBV9
cdr3_aa: CASSPHSDTQYF

j_call: TRBJ1-4
v_call: TRBV21-1
cdr3_aa: CASSKGLRARGEEKLFF

j_call: TRBJ1-5
v_call: TRBV12-3/TRBV12-4
cdr3_aa: CASSPGSAGNQPQHF

j_call: TRBJ2-1
v_call: TRBV6-2/TRBV6-3
cdr3_aa: CASSYSFNEQFF

j_call: TRBJ1-2
v_call: TRBV28
cdr3_aa: CASSGLPNYGYTF

j_call: TRBJ2-7
v_call: TRBV29-1
cdr3_aa: CSVEDVLFGTYEQYF

j_call: TRBJ2-3
v_call: TRBV4-2
cdr3_aa: CASSIPGQGASDTQYF

j_call: TRBJ2-1
v_call: TRBV7-6
cdr3_aa: CASSLARGISYNEQFF

j_call: TRBJ2-1
v_call: TRBV12-3/TRBV12-4
cdr3_aa: CASSLLSAGEQFF

j_call: TRBJ2-2
v_call: TRBV5-1
cdr3_aa: CASSLDWGRIPGELFF

j_call: TRBJ2-7
v_call: TRBV29-1
cdr3_aa: CSVTGTDEQYF

j_call: TRBJ2-5
v_call: TRBV7-6
cdr3_aa: CASSPPDQETQYF

j_call: TRBJ1-4
v_call: TRBV20-1
cdr3_aa: CSARPGGIATNEKLFF

j_call: TRBJ2-3
v_call: TRBV28
cdr3_aa: CASSFPTSLYF

j_call: TRBJ1-4
v_call: TRBV14
cdr3_aa: CASSLGQATNEKLFF

j_call: TRBJ2-1
v_call: TRBV7-9
cdr3_aa: CASSLVVGARLNEQFF

j_call: TRBJ2-5
v_call: TRBV3-1
cdr3_aa: CASTTGLAGGQETQYF

j_call: TRBJ2-5
v_call: TRBV7-2
cdr3_aa: CASSSIRWTVEETQYF

j_call: TRBJ2-1
v_call: TRBV7-8
cdr3_aa: CASSLVEPEQFF

j_call: TRBJ2-5
v_call: TRBV11-3
cdr3_aa: CASSSNLHRETQYF

j_call: TRBJ2-4
v_call: TRBV19
cdr3_aa: CASSYRTIAKNIQYF

j_call: TRBJ2-2
v_call: TRBV12-3/TRBV12-4
cdr3_aa: CASSLRDYTGELFF

j_call: TRBJ2-7
v_call: TRBV19
cdr3_aa: CASSMGTLSYEQYF

j_call: TRBJ2-1
v_call: TRBV14
cdr3_aa: CASSLGPYNEQFF

j_call: TRBJ2-1
v_call: TRBV28
cdr3_aa: CASTAGVRNEQFF

j_call: TRBJ1-1
v_call: TRBV4-1
cdr3_aa: CASSQLRDMNTEAFF

j_call: TRBJ1-5
v_call: TRBV15
cdr3_aa: CATREGYSNQPQHF

j_call: TRBJ2-1
v_call: TRBV7-2
cdr3_aa: CASSPGQAGPGNEQFF

j_call: TRBJ2-5
v_call: TRBV5-6
cdr3_aa: CASSPGDLLYF

j_call: TRBJ2-1
v_call: TRBV4-2
cdr3_aa: CASSQEETSGGFEQFF

j_call: TRBJ1-1
v_call: TRBV6-6
cdr3_aa: CASSYSGSFGAFF